These 21 T cell receptor beta chains originate from one sample sequenced in a study of blood T cell repertoires in COVID-19. Measured with immunoSEQ multiplex PCR; TCRdb has only the in-frame clones, and not every one. Of roughly 460,000 clones listed, 80% to 90% are singletons. Material for sequencing was peripheral blood. All receptors come from a man aged 18 to 29 with COVID-19, enrolled during active disease.

V usage is TRBV9 and J usage is TRBJ1-1; D is ambiguous. The CDR3 runs to 14 residues. Germline values: CDR1 SGDLS, CDR2 YYNGEE. V lost 0 bases, J lost 1 base, and 7 bases lay in between. The DNA of the CDR3 is TGTGCCAGCAGCGTAGCTTCACAGAACACTGAAGCTTTCTTT. It encodes CASSVASQNTEAFF.

V is TRBV5-8 and J is TRBJ2-3, with 13 bases matching TRBD2. The CDR3 totals 15 residues. J lost 8 bases, V lost 4 bases, and 7 bases had no gene match. Germline V gene data show CDR1 as SGHTS and CDR2 as YDEGEE. CDR3 in amino acids: CASSDRTSGSVTQYF. CDR3 nucleotide sequence: TGTGCCAGCAGCGATAGGACTAGCGGGAGTGTTACGCAGTATTTT.

V and J are TRBV6-5 and TRBJ1-1; D unresolved. Germline CDR1 MNHEY, CDR2 SVGAGI. The germline V and J ends were trimmed by 0 bases and 0 bases, with 11 bases remaining between them. The CDR3 is made up of 16 amino acids. The chain's CDR3 is CASSYSAEDMNTEAFF. Written as DNA, the CDR3 is TGTGCCAGCAGTTACTCAGCGGAGGATATGAACACTGAAGCTTTCTTT.

The chain couples TRBV9 to TRBJ2-5; TRBD1 might be the D (7 bases). The CDR3 runs to 15 residues. V was shortened by 7 bases and J by 5 bases, with 21 bases between the two germline ends. CDR1 SGDLS and CDR2 YYNGEE come from the germline V gene. The CDR3 nucleotides are TGTGCCAGCGCGGAGGGGGCCGTAGGGAGGGAGACCCAGTACTTC. Its protein product is CASAEGAVGRETQYF.

The chain carries TRBV27 and TRBJ2-1; TRBD2 matches at 9 bases. Unmatched junction bases numbered 9, after V lost 4 bases and J lost 8 bases. Germline V gives CDR1 MNHEY, CDR2 SMNVEV (reference sequence). The CDR3 length is 15 residues. The CDR3 coding sequence is TGTGCCAGCAGTTATAGCGGGAGAGGGGGGTATGAGCAGTTCTTC. Translated: CASSYSGRGGYEQFF.

V is TRBV14 and J is TRBJ1-1, with D perhaps TRBD1 (6 bases). CDR1 and CDR2 (germline): SGHDN, FVKESK. V was cut by 1 base and J by 9 bases, with 12 bases left in between. The length of the CDR3 is 13 residues. The CDR3 bases are TGTGCCAGCAGCCAAGGTTTCGGGGGGCAAGCTTTCTTT. The encoded protein is CASSQGFGGQAFF.

Turning to this clone: Other DNA sequences within the sample encode an identical CDR3. The chain links TRBV3-1 (or the pseudogene TRBV3-2) to TRBJ2-7; the match to TRBD2 covers 8 bases. V trimming: 0 bases; J trimming: 2 bases; junction bases outside the gene matches: 3. The CDR3 is 15 residues long. The germline gives CDR1 LGHDT, CDR2 YNNKEL (reference sequence). The CDR3 nucleotides are TGTGCCAGCAGCCAAGATAGGGGACTAGCCTACGAGCAGTACTTC. Amino acid sequence: CASSQDRGLAYEQYF.

This clone appeared once. Distinct nucleotide sequences in the sample also encode this CDR3. The chain uses TRBV6-5 and TRBJ2-7, with 7 nucleotides matching TRBD1. Trimming at V came to 8 bases and at J to 0 bases, leaving 1 base not matched to a gene. The CDR3 totals 12 residues. CDR1 MNHEY and CDR2 SVGAGI come from the germline V gene. The CDR3 DNA reads TGTGCCAGCCGGGACAGCTCCTACGAGCAGTACTTC. The encoded protein is CASRDSSYEQYF.

This clone appeared a single time. At one end, the junction sequence differs from germline, possibly due to a read error. The V gene is TRBV2, the J gene TRBJ2-2, with TRBD2 matching over 12 bases. The length of the CDR3 is 15 residues. Germline V gene sequence: CDR1 SNHLY, CDR2 FYNNEI. CDR3 amino acids: CASRRTSGNSGELFF. CDR3 in DNA: TGTGCCAGCAGAAGGACTAGCGGGAACTCCGGGGAGCTGTTTTTT.

This clone appeared once. This chain links TRBV5-1 with TRBJ2-1, with 11 nucleotides matching TRBD2. CDR1 is SGHRS and CDR2 is YFSETQ in the germline V gene. The CDR3 covers 15 residues. The junction had 4 bases not matched to a gene; V was cut back by 5 bases and J by 3 bases. CDR3 in amino acids: CASRPGTSGYNEQFF. CDR3 coding DNA: TGCGCCAGCAGACCCGGGACTAGCGGCTACAATGAGCAGTTCTTC.

The chain combines TRBV4-1 with TRBJ2-7, with 8 bases aligning to TRBD1. J gave up 3 bases and V 6 bases, and 7 bases lay outside the gene matches. The CDR3 extends over 14 amino acids. CDR1 is MGHRA and CDR2 is YSYEKL in the germline V gene. CDR3: CASSRDRGDYEQYF. In nucleotides, the CDR3 is TGCGCCAGCAGTCGAGACAGGGGAGACTACGAGCAGTACTTC.

The J gene is TRBJ1-6, the V gene TRBV7-6; 8 nucleotides align to TRBD1. The V and J ends lost 3 bases and 4 bases, in that order; junction bases with no gene match: 5. CDR3 size: 16 residues. The germline V gene has CDR1 SGHVS and CDR2 FNYEAQ. Written as DNA, the CDR3 is TGTGCCAGCAGCTTCGGACAGGGCTATTATAATTCACCCCTCCACTTT. Amino acid sequence: CASSFGQGYYNSPLHF.

The J gene is TRBJ2-3, the V gene TRBV3-1 (or the pseudogene TRBV3-2), with 9 bases that match TRBD2. Germline CDR1 reads LGHDT; CDR2 reads YNNKEL (reference sequence). CDR3 length equals 15 residues. V trimming: 3 bases; J trimming: 1 base; junction bases outside the gene matches: 2. CDR3 amino acids: CASSQGGGGTDTQYF. The CDR3 DNA follows: TGTGCCAGCAGCCAGGGCGGGGGGGGCACAGATACGCAGTATTTT.

This clone has only one observation. J is TRBJ2-3 and V is TRBV4-2; no definite D call. V was shortened by 1 base and J by 2 bases, with 4 bases between the two germline ends. CDR1 and CDR2 from the germline V gene are LGHNA and YNFKEQ. The CDR3 contains 13 residues. The CDR3: CASSQGLTDTQYF. Written as DNA, the CDR3 is TGTGCCAGCAGCCAAGGACTCACAGATACGCAGTATTTT.

The gene calls are TRBV28 and TRBJ1-2, with D tentatively TRBD1 (5 bases). Trimming shortened V by 6 bases and J by 1 base, and 15 bases separated the two germline ends. From germline, CDR1 is MDHEN and CDR2 SYDVKM. The CDR3 covers 15 residues. The chain's CDR3 is CASRTGTEGNYGYTF. The CDR3 DNA sequence: TGTGCCAGCAGAACTGGGACGGAGGGTAACTATGGCTACACCTTC.

The chain employs TRBV19 and TRBJ1-3; D may be TRBD1 (5 bases). Trimming left V 7 bases short and J 0 bases short, with 13 bases between. Germline V CDR1 and CDR2: LNHDA, SQIVND (reference sequence). There are 15 residues in the CDR3. The CDR3, as DNA: TGTGCCAGTACCGATCCGGGGGGCTCTGGAAACACCATATATTTT. It translates to CASTDPGGSGNTIYF. The complete variable domain, with remaining parts taken from reference TRBV19 and TRBJ1-3, reads DGGITQSPKYLFRKEGQNVTLSCEQNLNHDAMYWYRQDPGQGLRLIYYSQIVNDFQKGDIAEGYSVSREKKESFPLTVTSAQKNPTAFYLCASTDPGGSGNTIYFGEGSWLTVV.

This sequence joins TRBV19 and TRBJ2-6; TRBD1 agrees at 7 bases. The CDR3 runs 16 residues. Unmatched junction bases numbered 5, after V lost 4 bases and J lost 2 bases. Germline V gene sequence: CDR1 LNHDA, CDR2 SQIVND (reference sequence). The chain's CDR3 is CASSTSQGTGANVLTF. The CDR3 coding sequence is TGTGCCAGTAGTACATCACAGGGGACTGGGGCCAACGTCCTGACTTTC.

The V call is TRBV2, the J call TRBJ2-3; 12 bases fit TRBD2. J gave up 3 bases and V 5 bases, and 3 bases lay outside the gene matches. The germline V gene encodes CDR1 SNHLY and CDR2 FYNNEI. The CDR3 contains 15 residues. This CDR3 reads CASSLLAGGTDTQYF. The DNA of the CDR3 is TGTGCCAGCAGTCTACTAGCGGGGGGAACAGATACGCAGTATTTT.

The chain combines TRBV29-1 with TRBJ1-2, with 8 bases fitting TRBD1. Germline trimming cut 4 bases from V and 2 bases from J; bases unmatched to any gene: 9. This CDR3 comprises 15 residues. CDR1 and CDR2 (germline): SQVTM, ANQGSEA. In DNA, the CDR3 is TGCAGCGTTGTAAGCCCGACAGGGGAGAACTATGGCTACACCTTC. This encodes CSVVSPTGENYGYTF. The full variable domain, completed using reference TRBV29-1 and TRBJ1-2, is SAVISQKPSRDICQRGTSLTIQCQVDSQVTMMFWYRQQPGQSLTLIATANQGSEATYESGFVIDKFPISRPNLTFSTLTVSNMSPEDSSIYLCSVVSPTGENYGYTFGSGTRLTVV.

The chain uses TRBV5-1 and TRBJ2-1, with a tentative D call TRBD2 (6 bases). The V gene's germline CDR1 is SGHRS and CDR2 YFSETQ. The CDR3 spans 16 residues. The V end lost 6 bases, the J end lost 5 bases, and 21 bases lay between the germline ends. The CDR3 DNA reads as TGCGCCAGCAAAGGGACTCTGGGGCGGGCCAACAATGAGCAGTTCTTC. It codes for CASKGTLGRANNEQFF.

The V call is TRBV4-2, the J call TRBJ2-7; D may be TRBD1 (6 bases). Per germline, CDR1 LGHNA and CDR2 YNFKEQ. The CDR3 has 15 amino acids. The germline V and J ends were trimmed by 0 bases and 3 bases, with 12 bases remaining between them. CDR3 region: CASSQEWQGFYEQYF. CDR3 coding DNA: TGTGCCAGCAGCCAAGAATGGCAGGGGTTCTACGAGCAGTACTTC.